These 18 T cell receptor beta chains share one sample of origin, sequenced in a study of vaccination and CD4 T cells after COVID-19. Indicated treatment: roughly ten-day PBMC culture with coronavirus spike peptide pools or control peptides (ViraFEST assay). Sequenced with the Oncomine TCR Beta short-read assay was DNA taken from cultured CD4+ T cells. TCRdb independently ran MiXCR on the PCR reads; one entry per CDR3 protein. The sample holds roughly 16,000 distinct CDR3 sequences, under 80% seen once. These receptors' antigens are unknown. The sample was CD4+ T cells from blood, cultured in vitro. The receptors come from a human donor who had recovered from COVID-19.

This clonotype was recorded only once. V and J are TRBV20-1 and TRBJ2-7, with D possibly TRBD2 on 6 matching bases. This CDR3 comprises 13 residues. Trimming took off 5 bases at V and 2 bases at J, with 13 bases between the two ends. Germline CDR1 DFQATT, CDR2 SNEGSKA (reference sequence). CDR3 loop: CSAGGTHTYEQYF. CDR3 DNA sequence: TGCAGTGCTGGAGGGACTCATACCTACGAGCAGTACTTC.

The chain employs TRBV24-1 and TRBJ2-2; D tentatively reads TRBD1 or TRBD2 (5 bases each). V was clipped by 4 bases and J by 5 bases, with 16 bases between them. This CDR3 comprises 16 residues. Germline loops: CDR1 KGHDR, CDR2 SFDVKD. The CDR3, as DNA: TGTGCCACCAGTGACCATACCTCGGGGCCAACCGGGGAGCTGTTTTTT. This translates into CATSDHTSGPTGELFF.

The CDR3 region is CATAPGQQNQPQHF. Here the CDR3 DNA reads TGTGCCACCGCTCCTGGACAGCAGAATCAGCCCCAGCATTTT. The chain uses TRBV10-3 and TRBJ1-5, with D possibly being TRBD1 (6 bases). CDR3 length: 14 amino acids. Germline V gene data show CDR1 as ENHRY and CDR2 as SYGVKD. The ends were cut back, 10 bases at V and 4 bases at J, with 17 bases in the middle.

The chain links TRBV24-1 to TRBJ1-2; D not resolved. The V gene lost 3 bases and the J gene lost 4 bases, with 11 bases spanning the gap. The CDR3 consists of 14 residues. CDR1 is KGHDR and CDR2 is SFDVKD in the germline V gene. In DNA, the CDR3 is TGTGCCACCAGTGATAATGCAGGCTCCTATGGCTACACCTTC. This translates into CATSDNAGSYGYTF.

This clonotype appeared once. The V gene is TRBV7-9, the J gene TRBJ2-1, with TRBD2 matching over 9 bases. Germline-derived CDR1 and CDR2 are SEHNR and FQNEAQ (reference sequence). The CDR3 is 16 amino acids. Losses at the gene ends were 8 bases for V and 12 bases for J; bases not matched to a gene: 20. DNA of the CDR3: TGTGCCAGCCACGACCCAGCGGGACTAGCCCTGAGGGGGCAGTTCTTC. Protein: CASHDPAGLALRGQFF.

The chain has TRBV27 and TRBJ2-7, with D perhaps assigned TRBD1 or TRBD2 (5 bases each). The CDR3 runs 14 residues. The V gene lost 4 bases and the J gene lost 3 bases, with 13 bases spanning the gap. Germline V gene sequence: CDR1 MNHEY, CDR2 SMNVEV (reference sequence). Written as DNA, the CDR3 is TGTGCCAGCAGTTCCCGGGACGTACGCTACGAGCAGTACTTC. Translated, it gives CASSSRDVRYEQYF.

The CDR3 nucleotides are TGTGCCAGCAGTTTAAGGCAGGGAAACTACGAGCAGTACTTC. Translation gives CASSLRQGNYEQYF. The V call is TRBV28, the J call TRBJ2-7; a possible D gene is TRBD1 (5 bases). Deletions cut 2 bases from V and 3 bases from J, with 11 bases between. The germline CDR1 and CDR2 sequences are MDHEN and SYDVKM. This CDR3 comprises 14 residues.

The chain's CDR3 is CASSLGQRGTKETQYF. The DNA for the CDR3 is TGTGCCAGCAGCTTAGGACAGCGGGGCACAAAAGAGACCCAGTACTTC. This sequence joins TRBV11-3 and TRBJ2-5; TRBD2 matches at 7 bases. The CDR3 length is 16 residues. Germline loops: CDR1 SGHNT, CDR2 YENEEA. The trim removed 1 base at V and 3 bases at J, leaving 8 bases unmatched.

This sequence joins TRBV7-3 and TRBJ2-5, with TRBD2 as a possible D gene (7 bases). The CDR3 contains 15 residues. Germline V lookup: CDR1 SGHTA, CDR2 FQGTGA. V lost 2 bases, J lost 4 bases, and 14 bases lay in between. Here the CDR3 DNA reads TGTGCCAGCAGCTTATTGGGGGGGGCTCGAGAGACCCAGTACTTC. Its protein product is CASSLLGGARETQYF.

This clonotype ranks as medium-sized. The rearrangement links TRBV20-1 to TRBJ2-7, with D unclear. The germline V gene encodes CDR1 DFQATT and CDR2 SNEGSKA (reference sequence). The V end was cut by 3 bases, the J end by 6 bases, with 9 bases between. CDR3 length: 11 amino acids. CDR3 loop: CSARGKGEQYF. Written as DNA, the CDR3 is TGCAGTGCTAGGGGCAAAGGCGAGCAGTACTTC.

This clonotype was recorded only once. This chain links TRBV4-2 with TRBJ2-1, with a tentative D call TRBD2 (7 bases). V dropped 0 bases and J dropped 10 bases, with 13 bases sitting between them. CDR1 is LGHNA and CDR2 is YNFKEQ in the germline V gene. The length of the CDR3 is 14 residues. The CDR3, as DNA: TGTGCCAGCAGCCAAGATCGGGGGGCCCGCGAGCAGTTCTTC. Translating gives CASSQDRGAREQFF.

This clonotype came up a few times. The rearrangement links TRBV7-9 to TRBJ2-2, with 7 bases identical to TRBD1. The CDR3 extends over 12 amino acids. The germline V gene encodes CDR1 SEHNR and CDR2 FQNEAQ (reference sequence). Germline trimming cut 8 bases from V and 4 bases from J; bases unmatched to any gene: 1. Written as DNA, the CDR3 is TGTGCCAGCGACAGGGCCACCGGGGAGCTGTTTTTT. Residues: CASDRATGELFF.

The chain uses TRBV7-2 and TRBJ2-3; no clear D. This CDR3 is built from 15 residues. Germline CDR1 is SGHTA and CDR2 is FQGNSA. V lost 2 bases to trimming and J lost 0 bases, with 9 bases between them. The chain's CDR3 is CASSLNYLSTDTQYF. The CDR3 DNA sequence: TGTGCCAGCAGCTTAAACTACCTTAGCACAGATACGCAGTATTTT.

This sequence joins TRBV20-1 and TRBJ2-3, with 9 bases lining up with TRBD2. In germline, CDR1 is DFQATT, CDR2 SNEGSKA (reference sequence). J lost 2 bases, V lost 3 bases, and 12 bases had no gene match. The length of the CDR3 is 17 residues. The CDR3 reads CSASTSGPSSYTDTQYF. CDR3 bases: TGCAGTGCTAGTACTAGCGGGCCCTCATCCTACACAGATACGCAGTATTTT.

The genes are TRBV7-3 and TRBJ2-1; 8 positions match TRBD2. J lost 4 bases, V lost 4 bases, and 6 bases had no gene match. The CDR3 spans 15 residues. Germline loops: CDR1 SGHTA, CDR2 FQGTGA. In DNA, the CDR3 is TGTGCCAGCAGCTCGAGCGGGACTAGTTACAATGAGCAGTTCTTC. It codes for CASSSSGTSYNEQFF.

V usage is TRBV6-1 and J usage is TRBJ2-7; a possible D gene is TRBD2 (6 bases). From germline, CDR1 is MNHNS and CDR2 SASEGT. This CDR3 has 13 residues. The V end lost 4 bases, the J end lost 3 bases, and 10 bases lay between the germline ends. The CDR3 sequence: CASSVGLFYEQYF. The CDR3 DNA follows: TGTGCCAGCAGTGTGGGACTCTTCTACGAGCAGTACTTC.

The gene calls are TRBV6-1 and TRBJ1-2; 8 positions agree with TRBD1. CDR1 MNHNS and CDR2 SASEGT come from the germline V gene. V trimming: 8 bases; J trimming: 4 bases; junction bases outside the gene matches: 9. The CDR3 runs to 14 residues. The CDR3 reads CASRDRTFSYGYTF. CDR3 in DNA: TGTGCCAGCCGGGACAGGACGTTCTCCTATGGCTACACCTTC.

The J gene is TRBJ1-6, the V gene TRBV12-3 or TRBV12-4, with a possible D match to TRBD1 (5 bases). The CDR3 contains 13 residues. V lost 6 bases, J lost 8 bases, and 11 bases lay in between. CDR3 protein: CASRGDLDSPLHF. Here the CDR3 DNA reads TGTGCCAGCAGGGGGGACTTAGATTCACCCCTCCACTTT.